This TCR beta chain was sequenced in a study of T cell repertoires in cytomegalovirus infection (dated 2019 in TCRdb). Study-level background: Recently identified HLA-C-restricted CMV epitopes, whose presentation resists viral immunomodulation, were targeted by peptide stimulations together with well-studied HLA-B-restricted epitopes. The HLA type of each donor mattered for the analysis, because public TCR beta signatures pointed to carriage of CMV infection along with the matching HLA type. The paper as a whole reports these results and caveats: The ex vivo response was dominated by HLA-C-restricted CMV-specific TCR beta clonotypes, and the single most frequent clonotype in two of eight donors was supplied by these HLA-C-restricted clonotypes. Cumulative frequency of public TCR beta family members discriminated carriers of CMV infection plus the relevant HLA type in this cohort and an independent roughly 320-donor cohort.

Notes on this clonotype: The antigen it binds to is not known. The junction departs from the called germline gene at one end, perhaps through a read error.

TCRdb names Illumina HiSeq 1500 as the instrument used. Using fastp at Q25 and MiXCR, TCRdb reprocessed the public reads and kept productive beta chains. Every distinct CDR3 protein forms one entry, paired with its most common genes and DNA. The sample has about 830,000 distinct CDR3 sequences on record, around a third of them singletons. The ten largest clones add up to 9.5% to 15% of the sample. The treatment or condition label here, explained by the study, means: in vitro stimulation with specific CMV peptide epitopes to enrich CMV-specific T cells. The clonotype was recovered from a human donor in good health (CMV status not recorded). Some clones in this sample may be carry-over from other donors' samples. The specimen comprised cultured CD8+ T cells from PBMCs, sampled from culture after CMV antigen stimulation.

This receptor carries the CDR3 CVSSLTRSSQGSPLHF. The DNA sequence is TGTGTCAGCAGCTTAACCAGGTCCAGCCAGGGTTCACCCCTCCACTTT. The chain joins TRBV7-8 to TRBJ1-6, with TRBD1 tentatively as D gene (5 bases match). CDR3 length: 16 amino acids, cysteine to phenylalanine. CDR3 DNA only is kept here, 48 bases in frame from base 1. Reading the germline V gene gives CDR1 SGHVS and CDR2 FQNEAQ.